This TCR beta chain stems from a study of blood T cells in healthy people across ages. Study-wide results and caveats: Possibly confounding the expanded clonotype changes was the fact that donor CMV status was unknown. Roughly linearly, TCR beta diversity per million T cells fell as age increased.

Trimming cost V 4 bases and J 6 bases, with 6 bases left between them. The CDR3 has 12 residues. For this clonotype: The antigen is not known.

A J-beta primer mix and a sample-barcoded 5' primer were used in a second PCR of roughly 6 to 11 cycles. TCRdb recomputed calls from the 5' RACE reads with MiXCR, one row per CDR3 protein. This table has hundreds of thousands of distinct CDR3 sequences, roughly a quarter appearing once. The same specimen was also included in a second study, on T cells of mothers and their children. That work contributes: The extracted RNA was employed in its entirety for cDNA synthesis, at approximately 1.5 ug per 15 ul. When the second PCR was run, its M1S primer added sample barcodes and 2-4 random nucleotides.

Specimen: blood. The chain links TRBV12-3 or TRBV12-4 to TRBJ2-2; D is unclear. The clonotype was recovered from a boy aged 2 to 10 in good health. The DNA for the CDR3 is TGTGCCAGCAGTTCACCCTCCGGGGAGCTGTTTTTT. Translated: CASSSPSGELFF.